The present entry profiles one TCR beta chain with its context. Its cognate antigen is unknown. The ends were cut back, 0 bases at V and 3 bases at J, with 15 bases in the middle. The CDR3 totals 16 residues. Germline V gene lookup returns CDR1 LNHNV and CDR2 YYDKDF (reference sequence). Reverse transcription of extracted RNA yielded cDNA, which provided the sequencing template. Sequencing used immunoSEQ multiplex PCR; TCRdb keeps in-frame clones, though not all of them. The data contain tens of thousands of clones, 50% to 75% of them seen just once; the ten biggest clones take up around a sixth. The data derive from a study of CD8+ T cells in alopecia areata. Study-level findings and limits: Scalp sample sequencing also detects resident alphabeta T cells of normal skin.

From alopecia areata patients, lesional scalp punch biopsies and peripheral blood were collected. Researchers picked out CD4+ and CD8+ T cells from PBMCs by sorting. V usage is TRBV15 and J usage is TRBJ2-7, with D hard to call. The sequence came from a human donor with alopecia areata. Material: CD8+ T cells sorted from blood, obtained at week 0. CDR3 sequence reads: CATSREPGQWSYEQYF. The CDR3 region has the DNA TGTGCCACCAGCAGAGAGCCGGGTCAGTGGAGCTACGAGCAGTACTTC. Filled out from reference TRBV15 and TRBJ2-7, the complete variable domain reads DAMVIQNPRYQVTQFGKPVTLSCSQTLNHNVMYWYQQKSSQAPKLLFHYYDKDFNNEADTPDNFQSRRPNTSFCFLDIRSPGLGDTAMYLCATSREPGQWSYEQYFGPGTRLTVT.